The 18 T cell receptor beta chains below were found in one sample sequenced in a study of blood T cell repertoires in COVID-19. The protocol was immunoSEQ multiplex PCR, while the TCRdb copy is restricted to in-frame clones and leaves out a portion. This table holds around 150,000 clones, approximately 85% found once. Sequencing was done on a sample of peripheral blood. Receptor source: a man aged 55 to 70 with active or convalescent COVID-19.

This clone is a singleton in its sample. V gene TRBV3-1 (or the pseudogene TRBV3-2) combines with J gene TRBJ1-2, with 7 bases matching TRBD1. Germline V gene lookup returns CDR1 LGHDT and CDR2 YNNKEL (reference sequence). The CDR3 runs 13 residues. The J segment lost 2 bases and the V segment lost 6 bases, leaving 3 bases of the junction unmatched. CDR3 in DNA: TGTGCCAGCAGTCGGGACAGCAACTATGGCTACACCTTC. Translation gives CASSRDSNYGYTF.

J is TRBJ1-5 and V is TRBV21-1; the listed D gene, TRBD1, was not tested against the DNA. TRBV21-1 has pseudogene status. This CDR3 is built from 19 residues. CDR3 loop: CASSKRKDTQLMSNQPQHF. DNA for the CDR3: TGTGCCAGCAGCAAAAGGAAGGACACCCAGTTAATGAGCAATCAGCCCCAGCATTTT.

This chain joins TRBV4-2 and TRBJ2-5; D is unresolved. V was shortened by 0 bases and J by 5 bases, with 7 bases between the two germline ends. Germline V lookup: CDR1 LGHNA, CDR2 YNFKEQ. This CDR3 spans 13 amino acids. CDR3 DNA: TGTGCCAGCAGCCAAGACACCCGGGAGACCCAGTACTTC. Translated, it gives CASSQDTRETQYF.

This chain connects TRBV21-1 to TRBJ2-5; TRBD2 is the table's D call and was not checked against the DNA. TRBV21-1 is annotated as a pseudogene. The CDR3 extends over 18 amino acids. The CDR3 protein is CASSKEVKGLAGVETQYF. CDR3 nucleotide sequence: TGTGCCAGCAGCAAAGAGGTTAAGGGACTAGCGGGGGTAGAGACCCAGTACTTC.

As concerns this clone: An end of the junction does not agree with germline; a read error may underlie this. The rearrangement links TRBV7-7 to TRBJ2-3; TRBD2 aligns across 13 bases. Germline values: CDR1 SSHAT, CDR2 FNYEAQ (reference sequence). This CDR3 spans 16 amino acids. The CDR3 spells CASSPGLAGGTDTQYF. The CDR3 DNA is TGTGCTAGCAGCCCAGGACTAGCGGGAGGCACAGATACGCAGTATTTT.

This clone was observed a handful of times. The junction departs from the called germline gene at one end, perhaps through a read error. The V gene is TRBV28, the J gene TRBJ1-2; 8 nucleotides match TRBD1. CDR1 and CDR2 (germline): MDHEN, SYDVKM. This CDR3 comprises 13 residues. The CDR3 sequence: CASSLFSGTGTNF. The CDR3, as DNA: TGTGCCAGCAGTTTATTTTCCGGGACAGGTACGAACTTC.

The CDR3, as DNA: TGTGCCAGCAGCCTCAGGACTAGCGGTCTTATGGATACGCAGTATTTT. It is translated as CASSLRTSGLMDTQYF. The V gene is TRBV7-2, the J gene TRBJ2-3; 10 nucleotides match TRBD2. The ends lost 5 bases at V and 6 bases at J; junction bases unmatched: 11. This CDR3 is built from 16 residues. Germline CDR1 is SGHTA and CDR2 is FQGNSA.

The count of this clone is one. The chain combines TRBV13 with TRBJ2-3; tentative D call: TRBD2 (6 bases). Germline CDR1 and CDR2: PRHDT and FYEKMQ (reference sequence). CDR3 size: 15 residues. The V end lost 3 bases, the J end lost 0 bases, and 10 bases lay between the germline ends. The CDR3 DNA reads TGTGCCAGCAGCTTGACCGGGACTAGCACAGATACGCAGTATTTT. It yields the protein CASSLTGTSTDTQYF.

The rearrangement uses TRBV10-1 and TRBJ2-3, with 7 bases fitting TRBD2. V dropped 0 bases and J dropped 9; count of bases not matched to a gene: 3. The CDR3 is 13 residues long. Germline V gene sequence: CDR1 WNHNN, CDR2 SYGVQD (reference sequence). The CDR3 coding sequence is TGCGCCAGCAGTGAGTCGGGGGGGAAGACGCAGTATTTT. Protein: CASSESGGKTQYF.

This clone was observed a single time. V gene TRBV2 combines with J gene TRBJ2-1; the D is unclear. Germline CDR1 and CDR2: SNHLY and FYNNEI. The CDR3 has 13 residues. V lost 7 bases and J 4 bases, leaving 11 bases between the germline ends. The chain's CDR3 is CASNLYLYNEQFF. DNA of the CDR3: TGTGCCAGCAATCTCTACCTTTACAATGAGCAGTTCTTC.

The chain combines TRBV5-1 with TRBJ2-5, with 7 bases identical to TRBD1. CDR3 size: 16 residues. With 4 bases clipped from V and 5 bases from J, the junction kept 14 bases outside the gene matches. Germline V lookup: CDR1 SGHRS, CDR2 YFSETQ. This CDR3 reads CASSSTSGQPGETQYF. The CDR3 nucleotides read TGCGCCAGCAGCAGCACCTCGGGACAGCCTGGGGAGACCCAGTACTTC.

The chain has TRBV18 and TRBJ2-1, with 10 bases lining up with TRBD1. The CDR3 totals 17 residues. Germline V CDR1 and CDR2: KGHSH, LQKENI. V lost 4 bases, J lost 2 bases, and 8 bases stayed unmatched. CDR3: CASSLDRGDKTYNEQFF. The CDR3 nucleotides are TGTGCCAGCTCACTGGACAGGGGGGACAAGACCTACAATGAGCAGTTCTTC.

The chain recombines TRBV11-2 with TRBJ2-7, with TRBD2 matching over 8 bases. This CDR3 region has 15 residues. The germline V gene has CDR1 SGHAT and CDR2 FQNNGV. J was trimmed by 4 bases and V by 1 base; bases with no gene match: 6. The CDR3 spells CASSLGGTSLYEQYF. In DNA form, the CDR3 reads TGTGCCAGCAGCTTAGGAGGGACTAGTTTGTACGAGCAGTACTTC.

This clone was seen only a few times. The chain has TRBV7-9 and TRBJ2-2; D not resolved. CDR1 is SEHNR and CDR2 is FQNEAQ in the germline V gene (reference sequence). The ends were cut back, 5 bases at V and 6 bases at J, with 10 bases in the middle. The CDR3 is made up of 13 amino acids. The CDR3 loop is CASSEPGPGELFF. CDR3 bases: TGTGCCAGCAGCGAACCAGGTCCCGGGGAGCTGTTTTTT.

This clone was detected only a few times. The V and J genes are TRBV7-3 and TRBJ2-3; 10 positions agree with TRBD2. The germline V gene has CDR1 SGHTA and CDR2 FQGTGA. Germline trimming cut 5 bases from V and 2 bases from J; bases unmatched to any gene: 10. CDR3 length: 17 amino acids. The CDR3 region is CASSGTLSGGFTDTQYF. CDR3 DNA sequence: TGTGCCAGCAGCGGCACCCTTAGCGGGGGGTTCACAGATACGCAGTATTTT.

V and J are TRBV6-6 and TRBJ2-7, with D possibly matching TRBD2 (6 bases). V shed 6 bases and J shed 0 bases, with 9 bases lying between them. CDR1 is MNHNY and CDR2 is SVGAGI in the germline V gene (reference sequence). This CDR3 is built from 13 residues. CDR3 sequence reads: CASRLGGSYEQYF. CDR3 bases: TGTGCCAGCAGACTCGGGGGCTCCTACGAGCAGTACTTC.

The gene calls are TRBV13 and TRBJ1-2; 10 bases align to TRBD1. After removal of 5 bases from V and 4 bases from J, the junction contained 4 bases not matched to a gene. The CDR3 loop spans 14 amino acids. Germline CDR1 reads PRHDT; CDR2 reads FYEKMQ (reference sequence). The CDR3 sequence is CASSPRTGGYGYTF. The CDR3 DNA follows: TGTGCCAGCAGCCCCCGGACAGGGGGCTATGGCTACACCTTC.

The genes are TRBV19 and TRBJ2-2; D ambiguous. The CDR3 is 14 amino acids. CDR1 is LNHDA and CDR2 is SQIVND in the germline V gene (reference sequence). Trimming removed 7 bases from V and 3 bases from J, with 12 bases in between. The CDR3 bases are TGTGCCAGTAAGAGACAACTGGACACCGGGGAGCTGTTTTTT. Protein sequence: CASKRQLDTGELFF.